This T cell receptor beta chain came from a study of human T cells and chemical hapten exposure. This clonotype was seen only a few times. As yet, its antigen is unknown. As the library was built, unique molecular identifiers were attached to individual cDNA molecules. TCRdb used MiXCR to reprocess the RACE reads, holding one entry per CDR3 protein. The repertoire consists of around 300,000 distinct CDR3 sequences, with around 7% occurring once and the leading ten covering 8.4%. Study-level findings and limits: Expanded TCRs showed more large CDR3 clusters than pre-sensitization or healthy control sets.

Time point defined: patch test 1, 2 weeks after DPC sensitization. Treatment reported: therapeutic diphenylcyclopropenone sensitization with weekly scalp DPC. Source: whole blood, taken in connection with sensitization to the hapten diphenylcyclopropenone (DPC). The sequence came from a woman aged 18-29 years with alopecia areata. Some clones in this sample may be carry-over from other donors' samples.

CDR3 loop: CASSTPSSVNTEAFF. The CDR3 coding sequence is TGTGCCAGCAGCACCCCATCCAGCGTGAACACTGAAGCTTTCTTT. V usage is TRBV7-9 and J usage is TRBJ1-1; no clear D. Germline V gene data show CDR1 as SEHNR and CDR2 as FQNEAQ (reference sequence). The V gene lost 5 bases and the J gene lost 0 bases, with 13 bases spanning the gap. This CDR3 is 15 amino acids long.